In its sample, the clone carrying this TCR beta chain was seen once. This CDR3 region has 19 residues. In germline, CDR1 is SGHDT, CDR2 YYEEEE. V dropped 3 bases and J dropped 0; count of bases not matched to a gene: 12. The source of the sample is a study of blood T cells in healthy people across ages. Using a J-beta primer mix together with a sample-barcoded 5' primer, a second PCR was run for roughly 7 to 12 cycles. All cDNA molecules were each tagged by a template-switch adaptor with 12 random nucleotides. MiXCR, run by TCRdb on the 5' RACE reads, gives a single entry per CDR3 protein. The sample shows more than 650,000 distinct CDR3 sequences, about 53% of them seen only once.

The TCR sequence derives from a man aged 80 or over in good health. The sequenced sample consisted of blood. This chain connects TRBV5-6 to TRBJ2-1; TRBD1 aligns across 10 bases. CDR3 in amino acids: CASSWPGQGSLSSYNEQFF. In nucleotides, the CDR3 is TGTGCCAGCAGCTGGCCGGGACAGGGGTCCTTGAGCTCCTACAATGAGCAGTTCTTC.